This TCR beta chain originates from a study of blood T cell repertoires in COVID-19. Study information: Samples representing acute and convalescent COVID-19 were sourced from the United States, Italy and Spain.

Per the authors' pipeline: Reference gene primers were amplified, and this amplification served to estimate nucleated cell counts. Measured with immunoSEQ multiplex PCR; TCRdb has only the in-frame clones, and not every one. D and trimming were read from the DNA, whereas the V and J calls and clone size are those reported in that table. The data hold more than 95,000 clones, with 70% to 75% observed a single time. During active infection, Seattle patients enrolled and were then monitored through disease. CDR3 size: 14 residues. CDR1 PRHDT and CDR2 FYEKMQ come from the germline V gene (reference sequence). V was cut by 5 bases and J by 4 bases, with 14 bases left in between.

The receptor's source is a man older than 75 with COVID-19, enrolled during active disease. Sequenced sample: peripheral blood. The chain combines TRBV13 with TRBJ2-5; tentatively, D is TRBD1 (6 bases). CDR3 loop: CASSATGQLETQYF. CDR3 coding DNA: TGTGCCAGCAGCGCAACGGGACAACTAGAGACCCAGTACTTC.